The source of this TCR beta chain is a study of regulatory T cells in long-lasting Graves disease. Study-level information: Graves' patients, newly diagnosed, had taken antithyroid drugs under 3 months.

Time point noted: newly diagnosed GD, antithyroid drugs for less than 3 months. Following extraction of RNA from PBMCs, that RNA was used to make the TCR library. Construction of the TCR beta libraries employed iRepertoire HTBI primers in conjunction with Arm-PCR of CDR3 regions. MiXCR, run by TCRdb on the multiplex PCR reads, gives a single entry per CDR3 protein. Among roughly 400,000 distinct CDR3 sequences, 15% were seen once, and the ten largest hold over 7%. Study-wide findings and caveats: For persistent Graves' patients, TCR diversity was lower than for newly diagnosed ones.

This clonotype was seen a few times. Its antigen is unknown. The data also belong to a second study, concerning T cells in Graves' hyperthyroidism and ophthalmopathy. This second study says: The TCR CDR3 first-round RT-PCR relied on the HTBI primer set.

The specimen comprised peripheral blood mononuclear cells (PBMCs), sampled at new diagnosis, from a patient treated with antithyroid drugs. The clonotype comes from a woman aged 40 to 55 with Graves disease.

The CDR3 nucleotides read TGCAGTGCCATCACAGGGGGCTTCAATGAAAAACTGTTTTTT. As protein: CSAITGGFNEKLFF. V gene TRBV20-1 combines with J gene TRBJ1-4; 9 bases match TRBD1. Germline values: CDR1 DFQATT, CDR2 SNEGSKA (reference sequence). The V gene end was trimmed by 6 bases and the J gene end by 5 bases; junction bases not matched to a gene: 7. This CDR3 spans 14 amino acids.